This T cell receptor (beta chain) was profiled in a study of CDR3 diversity in severe acne. TCRdb re-derived calls from the PCR reads in MiXCR, one entry per CDR3 protein. The data contain approximately 90,000 distinct CDR3 sequences, approximately 54% of them singletons. This clonotype was detected only once. The V end lost 7 bases, the J end lost 2 bases, and 24 bases lay between the germline ends. The CDR3 contains 18 residues. The germline V gene encodes CDR1 KGHSH and CDR2 LQKENI. J is TRBJ2-1 and V is TRBV18, with D possibly matching TRBD2 (6 bases). The sample consisted of blood. The TCR comes from a male donor with severe acne vulgaris. The CDR3 region is CASLDGLRRDDTYNEQFF. DNA for the CDR3: TGTGCCAGCTTAGATGGGCTGAGGCGGGATGATACCTACAATGAGCAGTTCTTC. The entire variable domain, with the rest obtained from reference TRBV18 and TRBJ2-1, is as follows: NAGVMQNPRHLVRRRGQEARLRCSPMKGHSHVYWYRQLPEEGLKFMVYLQKENIIDESGMPKERFSAEFPKEGPSILRIQQVVRGDSAAYFCASLDGLRRDDTYNEQFFGPGTRLTVL.